Below, one TCR beta chain is given with its context. The antigen it binds to is not known. No base qualities exist here, and no much larger clone lies one base off it. Enrolling through a virtual design, the prospective study's participants ranged in age from roughly 18 to 95 years and lived across 20 to 25 United States geographic areas. In the prospective study, participants were assigned to cohorts based on the clinical history participants reported in a screening survey and a study questionnaire. Recovered participants in ImmuneRACE Cohort 3 were defined as having two consecutive negative NP/OP PCR tests, clearance from a healthcare professional, or resolution of symptoms. Mobile phlebotomists in the prospective study collected whole blood, serum and a nasopharyngeal or oropharyngeal swab from every participant. Participants in the prospective study had the option to provide additional blood draws and questionnaires over a roughly 2-month period. Blood samples from the prospective study were shipped frozen or at room temperature prior to DNA extraction.

CDR3 length: 14 amino acids, cysteine to phenylalanine. Here the CDR3 DNA is all that survives: 42 bases in frame from base 1. The germline V gene encodes CDR1 MNHEY and CDR2 SVGAGI. Trimming removed 6 bases from V and 4 bases from J; the gene matches leave 7 bases unexplained. This sample is part of a study of blood T cell repertoires in COVID-19 (TCRdb year 2020). Describing the broader study: Collaborator samples came from the United States, Italy and Spain and covered acute and convalescent phases of COVID-19. The material from the prospective study consisted of cDNA or gDNA derived from T cells, B-cell-depleted T cells, or PBMCs. The repertoires were made available in a free public database intended to serve as a resource for research on the immune response to SARS-CoV-2. The samples were drawn from the first 160 participants of the ongoing ImmuneRACE study and from 1,254 subjects provided by 6 global collaborators. The sample metadata nearly always contained a de-identified subject ID, COVID-19 status, age in years and sex. The dataset comprised deeply sampled blood TCRbeta repertoires from subjects exposed to, actively infected with, or recovered from COVID-19. Where available, HLA class I and class II types were taken from metadata supplied by the sample provider and were not determined by assay-based typing. What the authors observed across the whole study: The amount of clinical and demographic metadata varied by source and participant and was provided uncurated.

TCRbeta CDR3 regions were amplified from genomic DNA using the immunoSEQ Assay, a bias-controlled multiplex PCR. The authors' analysis ran thus. The number of nucleated cells in each sample was estimated from the amplification of reference gene primers within the assay. To quantify the absolute abundance of each unique TCRbeta CDR3 rearrangement, sequence reads were collapsed and filtered. For each sample, productive Simpson clonality was calculated by taking the square root of Simpson's diversity index across productive rearrangements. TCRdb limited this immuneACCESS table to in-frame rearrangements with V and J called. A share of clones is missing; checked studies link under half to unresolved V genes, and the rest is unexplained. The DNA was the basis for D and trimming; V, J and clone size are from that table. The sample contains 250,000 or so clones, roughly 89% of them found a single time. Clones ranked in the top ten supply 8.8% of the sample.

Input material: PBMCs or T cells enriched from blood (not recorded which). The chain uses TRBV6-5 and TRBJ2-7; 9 bases in the junction line up with TRBD2. The source is a middle-aged man who had recovered from COVID-19. The sequenced DNA: TGTGCCAGCAGCTGGACTAGCGAGTTTTACGAGCAGTACTTC. It specifies CASSWTSEFYEQYF.